Included here is one T cell receptor beta chain sequence, with context. This CDR3 contains 14 residues. In germline, CDR1 is MNHEY, CDR2 SVGAGI. The V and J ends lost 6 bases and 2 bases, in that order; junction bases with no gene match: 3. Participants were aged about 18 to 100 years, lived in 25 or so US areas, and enrolled virtually. For recovered donors of Cohort 3, there were two negative PCRs, clearance, or symptom resolution. The data were obtained in a study of blood T cell repertoires in COVID-19. Per the original data handling: Amplification from reference gene primers served as the basis for estimated nucleated cell counts. Data came from immunoSEQ multiplex PCR; TCRdb stores just in-frame clones and leaves some out. Clone size and V and J calls were adopted from that table, with D and trimming inferred from the DNA. The sample shows under 200,000 clones, about 91% of them seen only once.

This TCR came from a woman in her late teens or twenties who had recovered from COVID-19. Sequencing was done on a sample of PBMCs or T cells enriched from blood (not recorded which). This chain connects TRBV6-5 to TRBJ2-1; 8 bases are a match to TRBD1. The CDR3 loop reads CASRKGQAYNEQFF. CDR3 bases: TGTGCCAGCAGAAAGGGACAGGCCTACAATGAGCAGTTCTTC.